The 31 T cell receptor beta chains below come from one sample, sequenced in a study of T-cell reconstitution after alpha-beta-depleted transplantation in children. TCRbeta library construction was performed incorporating unique molecular identifiers. TCRdb recomputed calls from the PCR reads with MiXCR, one row per CDR3 protein. This table has approximately 500,000 distinct CDR3 sequences, approximately 10% appearing once. Sequencing used PBMCs, obtained before TCRalphabeta/CD19-depleted stem cell transplant. These receptors were taken from a child aged 2-15 years with inherited bone marrow failure, due to receive a stem cell transplant.

This clonotype was recorded at least ten times. V gene TRBV6-2 or TRBV6-3 combines with J gene TRBJ2-7; D is undetermined. The CDR3 loop spans 13 amino acids. Trimming removed 3 bases at V and 4 bases at J, with 10 bases between. Germline V gives CDR1 MNHEY, CDR2 SVGEGT. The CDR3 is CASSYEDGYEQYF. CDR3 sequence (DNA): TGTGCCAGCAGTTATGAAGACGGTTACGAGCAGTACTTC.

This clonotype was picked up many times. This sequence joins TRBV29-1 and TRBJ2-2; perhaps TRBD2 as D (6 bases). Trimming took off 4 bases at V and 4 bases at J, with 7 bases between the two ends. Germline CDR1 reads SQVTM; CDR2 reads ANQGSEA. This CDR3 is 12 amino acids long. CDR3 sequence reads: CSVGRGTGELFF. The CDR3 nucleotides are TGCAGCGTTGGGAGGGGCACCGGGGAGCTGTTTTTT.

This clonotype was detected many times. V usage is TRBV4-3 and J usage is TRBJ2-5, with TRBD1 identical over 7 bases. V trimming: 0 bases; J trimming: 5 bases; junction bases outside the gene matches: 9. Germline-derived CDR1 and CDR2 are LGHNA and YSLEER. This CDR3 has 16 amino acids. The DNA for the CDR3 is TGCGCCAGCAGCCAAGATGGCGCGACAGGGTGGGAGACCCAGTACTTC. As protein: CASSQDGATGWETQYF.

This clonotype was seen a handful of times. V and J are TRBV7-2 and TRBJ2-7, with 7 positions matching TRBD2. The CDR3 is 15 amino acids. The V gene's germline CDR1 is SGHTA and CDR2 FQGNSA. With 1 base clipped from V and 1 base from J, the junction kept 4 bases outside the gene matches. CDR3 coding DNA: TGTGCCAGCAGCTTAGAGGTACTAGCGTCCTACGAGCAGTACTTC. Protein product: CASSLEVLASYEQYF.

Turning to this clonotype: Given a much more abundant clone one base away, this may be a read error. The V gene is TRBV29-1, the J gene TRBJ1-1; a weak D match, TRBD1 (5 bases). Deletions cut 7 bases from V and 1 base from J, with 13 bases between. The germline V gene encodes CDR1 SQVTM and CDR2 ANQGSEA. This CDR3 contains 13 residues. The CDR3 region has the DNA TGCAGCGCACTACAGGTTAGGAACACTGAAGCTTTCTTT. It translates to CSALQVRNTEAFF. The full variable domain, completed using reference TRBV29-1 and TRBJ1-1, is SAVISQKPSRDICQRGTSLTIQCQVDSQVTMMFWYRQQPGQSLTLIATANQGSEATYESGFVIDKFPISRPNLTFSTLTVSNMSPEDSSIYLCSALQVRNTEAFFGQGTRLTVV.

The rearrangement joins TRBV6-5 to TRBJ2-1; 16 bases map to TRBD2. This CDR3 contains 18 residues. The germline gives CDR1 MNHEY, CDR2 SVGAGI. J lost 4 bases, V lost 4 bases, and 7 bases had no gene match. CDR3 in DNA: TGTGCCAGCAGTTCCTCGGGGACTAGCGGGAGGGCGTACAATGAGCAGTTCTTC. Its protein product is CASSSSGTSGRAYNEQFF.

The table lists this clonotype with many counts. V usage is TRBV28 and J usage is TRBJ1-1; no reliable D call. The CDR3 has 14 amino acids. In germline, CDR1 is MDHEN, CDR2 SYDVKM. The V end was cut by 4 bases, the J end by 5 bases, with 14 bases between. CDR3: CASSYRGSRTEAFF. For the CDR3, the DNA is TGTGCCAGCAGTTACCGTGGCAGTAGGACTGAAGCTTTCTTT.

This clonotype was seen many times. The chain couples TRBV28 to TRBJ1-1; possible D gene TRBD1, 6 bases. Trimming removed 7 bases at V and 0 bases at J, with 15 bases between. Germline CDR1 and CDR2: MDHEN and SYDVKM. This CDR3 spans 15 amino acids. The CDR3 bases are TGTGCCAGCATCATCGGGGGGCGTGTGAACACTGAAGCTTTCTTT. As protein: CASIIGGRVNTEAFF.

This clonotype was observed a few times. The chain combines TRBV12-3 or TRBV12-4 with TRBJ1-2; perhaps TRBD1 as D (5 bases). Trimming pared 1 base from V and 7 bases from J, leaving 16 bases between. This CDR3 has 15 residues. DNA of the CDR3: TGTGCCAGCAGTTTAGTCTCAGGGTCGGGAAGTGGCTACACCTTC. Translation gives CASSLVSGSGSGYTF.

The chain employs TRBV12-3 or TRBV12-4 and TRBJ2-3; tentative D call: TRBD1 (5 bases). V lost 0 bases and J lost 2, with 9 bases in between. There are 15 residues in the CDR3. CDR3 bases: TGTGCCAGCAGTTTAGCGACAGATAACACAGATACGCAGTATTTT. Translation gives CASSLATDNTDTQYF.

There are many counts of this clonotype. J is TRBJ2-1 and V is TRBV4-3, with 11 bases lining up with TRBD2. The trim removed 2 bases at V and 8 bases at J, leaving 11 bases unmatched. The CDR3 is 17 amino acids. Germline V lookup: CDR1 LGHNA, CDR2 YSLEER. Here the CDR3 reads CASSQTIAGGDIDEQFF. The CDR3, as DNA: TGCGCCAGCAGCCAAACTATAGCGGGAGGGGATATCGATGAGCAGTTCTTC.

This clonotype was observed many times. The chain is built from TRBV20-1 and TRBJ1-4; TRBD1 matches 7 bases. J was trimmed by 0 bases and V by 0 bases; bases with no gene match: 1. Germline CDR1 and CDR2: DFQATT and SNEGSKA (reference sequence). There are 15 residues in the CDR3. The CDR3 loop is CSAREGTATNEKLFF. CDR3 sequence (DNA): TGCAGTGCTAGAGAAGGGACAGCAACTAATGAAAAACTGTTTTTT.

V gene TRBV28 combines with J gene TRBJ2-3; tentative D call: TRBD2 (6 bases). Deletions cut 6 bases from V and 6 bases from J, with 25 bases between. Germline V gene lookup returns CDR1 MDHEN and CDR2 SYDVKM. This CDR3 is built from 17 residues. The CDR3 DNA is TGTGCCAGCAGCACCCCAGGGTGGGGGGTTCCGCATGATACGCAGTATTTT. Protein sequence: CASSTPGWGVPHDTQYF.

This clonotype was seen repeatedly, ten times or more. This chain links TRBV9 with TRBJ2-5; D is unclear. CDR3 size: 16 residues. V was trimmed by 0 bases and J by 2 bases, leaving 14 bases between them. Germline lookup yields CDR1 SGDLS and CDR2 YYNGEE. The CDR3 DNA reads as TGTGCCAGCAGCGTAGGTCCGTGGCTAGAACAAGAGACCCAGTACTTC. Residues: CASSVGPWLEQETQYF.

This clonotype was found a few times. CDR3 nucleotides: TGTGCCATCAAGGAGGGAGGGAACACCGGGGAGCTGTTTTTT. Amino acids: CAIKEGGNTGELFF. The J gene is TRBJ2-2, the V gene TRBV10-3; a possible D gene is TRBD2 (6 bases). Deletions cut 7 bases from V and 1 base from J, with 10 bases between. CDR1 is ENHRY, CDR2 SYGVKD, per germline. This CDR3 spans 14 amino acids.

This clonotype showed up just once. This chain connects TRBV6-2 or TRBV6-3 to TRBJ2-3, with 11 bases identical to TRBD2. From germline, CDR1 is MNHEY and CDR2 SVGEGT. The V segment lost 1 base and the J segment 5 bases; nucleotides outside the gene matches: 8. This CDR3 contains 17 residues. Here the CDR3 reads CASSYYMTSGAGDTQYF. DNA of the CDR3: TGTGCCAGCAGTTACTACATGACTAGCGGGGCCGGAGATACGCAGTATTTT.

This clonotype was detected many times. The gene calls are TRBV5-1 and TRBJ2-5, with D possibly being TRBD1 (7 bases). Trimming stripped 7 bases from V and 5 bases from J, with 24 bases between. In germline, CDR1 is SGHRS, CDR2 YFSETQ. The CDR3 spans 16 residues. Written as DNA, the CDR3 is TGCGCCAGCGGGGACCAAGCGGAGGGGGCCCAGGAGACCCAGTACTTC. Its translation is CASGDQAEGAQETQYF.

This clonotype has only a few counts. The chain employs TRBV20-1 and TRBJ2-1; 11 bases align to TRBD2. The CDR3 totals 15 residues. Losses at the gene ends were 0 bases for V and 6 bases for J; bases not matched to a gene: 4. The germline V gene has CDR1 DFQATT and CDR2 SNEGSKA (reference sequence). CDR3 residues: CSARDPGLAGNEQFF. The CDR3 nucleotides are TGCAGTGCTAGAGACCCCGGACTAGCGGGCAATGAGCAGTTCTTC.

The chain uses TRBV14 and TRBJ1-2, with D maybe TRBD1 (5 bases). Germline CDR1 is SGHDN and CDR2 is FVKESK. The CDR3 has 15 residues. V lost 4 bases, J lost 3 bases, and 15 bases lay in between. The CDR3 DNA is TGTGCCAGCAGCCTCAAAAAACAGGACCACTATGGCTACACCTTC. Translating gives CASSLKKQDHYGYTF.

This clonotype was counted many times. CDR3 DNA: TGTGCCAGCAGCACTCGGGACAGGGTCTACGAGCAGTACTTC. It encodes CASSTRDRVYEQYF. The chain uses TRBV7-9 and TRBJ2-7; 9 bases map to TRBD1. CDR1 is SEHNR, CDR2 FQNEAQ, per germline (reference sequence). The CDR3 contains 14 residues. V was pared by 5 bases and J by 3 bases, with 5 bases of the junction left unmatched.

The chain couples TRBV5-4 to TRBJ2-2; D is perhaps TRBD1 or TRBD2 (5 bases each). The CDR3 is 14 residues long. CDR1 and CDR2 from the germline V gene are SGHNT and YYREEE (reference sequence). The V gene lost 6 bases and the J gene lost 7 bases, with 16 bases spanning the gap. CDR3 protein: CASTAVRGGGELFF. CDR3 in DNA: TGTGCCAGCACGGCCGTACGTGGGGGCGGGGAGCTGTTTTTT.

At least ten counts were recorded for this clonotype. V gene TRBV29-1 combines with J gene TRBJ1-2; unclear D gene. With 6 bases removed from V and 1 base from J, the gap between germline ends came to 15 bases. Germline V gene data show CDR1 as SQVTM and CDR2 as ANQGSEA. The CDR3 length is 14 residues. The CDR3 loop reads CSVPPLGFNYGYTF. The CDR3 region has the DNA TGCAGCGTCCCCCCGCTCGGGTTTAACTATGGCTACACCTTC.

This clonotype was counted many times. The chain has TRBV28 and TRBJ2-1; D might be TRBD1 (6 bases). CDR1 is MDHEN and CDR2 is SYDVKM in the germline V gene. There are 14 residues in the CDR3. V was shortened by 6 bases and J by 8 bases, with 17 bases between the two germline ends. In DNA form, the CDR3 reads TGTGCCAGCAGCTTGGACAGTCTCTTGCATGAGCAGTTCTTC. It specifies CASSLDSLLHEQFF.

The rearrangement joins TRBV5-1 to TRBJ2-3, with 7 bases matching TRBD2. Germline CDR1 and CDR2: SGHRS and YFSETQ. The length of the CDR3 is 16 residues. V shed 3 bases and J 4 bases; nucleotides not matched to a gene: 11. The CDR3: CASSSQAGRVSDTQYF. In DNA, the CDR3 is TGCGCCAGCAGCTCGCAAGCGGGAAGAGTTTCAGATACGCAGTATTTT. Full variable domain (outside the CDR3, taken from reference TRBV5-1 and TRBJ2-3): KAGVTQTPRYLIKTRGQQVTLSCSPISGHRSVSWYQQTPGQGLQFLFEYFSETQRNKGNFPGRFSGRQFSNSRSEMNVSTLELGDSALYLCASSSQAGRVSDTQYFGPGTRLTVL.

Ten or more counts support this clonotype. This chain connects TRBV20-1 to TRBJ1-4, with D unclear. V lost 0 bases, J lost 5 bases, and 13 bases lay in between. Germline V gene lookup returns CDR1 DFQATT and CDR2 SNEGSKA (reference sequence). This CDR3 is 15 amino acids long. The CDR3 loop is CSARDPVQENEKLFF. The CDR3 DNA is TGCAGTGCTAGAGATCCCGTTCAGGAGAATGAAAAACTGTTTTTT.

This clonotype was seen repeatedly, ten times or more. This chain uses TRBV4-3 with TRBJ2-3; 10 bases map to TRBD2. Germline values: CDR1 LGHNA, CDR2 YSLEER. There are 17 residues in the CDR3. V lost 0 bases to trimming and J lost 4 bases; unmatched junction nucleotides: 7. The CDR3 region is CASSQDWLAGVSDTQYF. CDR3 bases: TGCGCCAGCAGCCAAGATTGGCTAGCGGGAGTGTCAGATACGCAGTATTTT.

The chain employs TRBV6-1 and TRBJ2-7; maybe TRBD2 (6 bases). The CDR3 extends over 16 amino acids. V lost 0 bases to trimming and J lost 0 bases, with 12 bases between them. Germline V gene lookup returns CDR1 MNHNS and CDR2 SASEGT. CDR3 nucleotides: TGTGCCAGCAGTGAAGCTCGCGGGGCCAGCTCCTACGAGCAGTACTTC. Its translation: CASSEARGASSYEQYF.

This clonotype has a count of ten or more. The V call is TRBV20-1, the J call TRBJ1-2, with 7 bases matching TRBD1. Germline-derived CDR1 and CDR2 are DFQATT and SNEGSKA (reference sequence). The trim removed 2 bases at V and 3 bases at J, leaving 3 bases unmatched. The length of the CDR3 is 13 residues. The CDR3 DNA reads TGCAGTGCTAGACAAGACAGGGACTATGGCTACACCTTC. Residues: CSARQDRDYGYTF.

This clonotype was counted only a few times. The V and J genes are TRBV5-8 and TRBJ2-5, with D possibly TRBD1 on 5 matching bases. Germline V gene lookup returns CDR1 SGHTS and CDR2 YDEGEE. This CDR3 has 14 residues. Trimming removed 4 bases at V and 1 base at J, with 11 bases between. The CDR3 DNA is TGTGCCAGCAGCCTGATAGACAGCCAAGAGACCCAGTACTTC. Amino acid sequence: CASSLIDSQETQYF.

This clonotype was detected a few times. J is TRBJ2-7 and V is TRBV12-3 or TRBV12-4, with 13 positions matching TRBD2. The V segment lost 3 bases and the J segment 11 bases; nucleotides outside the gene matches: 1. This CDR3 spans 12 amino acids. CDR3 in amino acids: CASSFGLAGEYF. DNA for the CDR3: TGTGCCAGCAGTTTCGGACTAGCGGGAGAGTACTTC.

This clonotype was seen ten or more times. The chain has TRBV12-3 or TRBV12-4 and TRBJ2-5; 11 bases are shared with TRBD1. The length of the CDR3 is 15 residues. The V and J ends lost 7 bases and 2 bases, in that order; junction bases with no gene match: 6. The CDR3 nucleotides are TGTGCCAGCAATTCCGGGACAGGGGGGCAAGAGACCCAGTACTTC. This gives the protein CASNSGTGGQETQYF.